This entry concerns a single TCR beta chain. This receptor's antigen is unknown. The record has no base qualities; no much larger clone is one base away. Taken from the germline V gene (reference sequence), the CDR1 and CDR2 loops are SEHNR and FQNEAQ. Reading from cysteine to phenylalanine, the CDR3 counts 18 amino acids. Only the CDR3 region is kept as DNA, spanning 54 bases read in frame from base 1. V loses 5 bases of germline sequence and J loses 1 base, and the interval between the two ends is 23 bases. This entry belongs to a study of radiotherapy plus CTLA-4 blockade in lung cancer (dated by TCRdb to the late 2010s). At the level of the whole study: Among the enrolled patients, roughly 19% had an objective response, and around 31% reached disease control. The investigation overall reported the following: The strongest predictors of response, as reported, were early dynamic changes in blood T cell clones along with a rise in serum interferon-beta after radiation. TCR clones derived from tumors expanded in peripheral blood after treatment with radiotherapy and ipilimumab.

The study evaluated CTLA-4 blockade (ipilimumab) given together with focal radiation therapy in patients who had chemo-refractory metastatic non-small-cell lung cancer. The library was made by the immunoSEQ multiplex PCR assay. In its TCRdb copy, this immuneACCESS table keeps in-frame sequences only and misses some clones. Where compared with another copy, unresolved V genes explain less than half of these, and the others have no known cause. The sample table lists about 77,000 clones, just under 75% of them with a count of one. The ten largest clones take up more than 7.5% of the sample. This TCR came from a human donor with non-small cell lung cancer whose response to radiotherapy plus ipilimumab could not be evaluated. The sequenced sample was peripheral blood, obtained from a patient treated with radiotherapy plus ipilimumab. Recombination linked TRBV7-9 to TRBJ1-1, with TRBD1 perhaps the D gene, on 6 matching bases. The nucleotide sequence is TGTGCCAGCAGCCCCAGCGGGGGACAAAGGGGGGGGAACACTGAAGCTTTCTTT. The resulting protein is CASSPSGGQRGGNTEAFF.